This entry lists 7 T cell receptor beta chains sequenced from one sample in a study of shared clonotypes between healthy human individuals. The assay was immunoSEQ multiplex PCR, and TCRdb's table has in-frame clones only and misses some. The sample contains 2 million to 2.5 million clones, approximately 95% of which appear only once. Sequenced: naive CD4+ T cells sorted from blood. Subset defined: CD45RA+ positively selected. The receptor source for this set is a man aged 18 to 35 in good health.

V is TRBV28 and J is TRBJ1-5, with 7 bases fitting TRBD1. This CDR3 spans 16 amino acids. Germline V gives CDR1 MDHEN, CDR2 SYDVKM. The ends lost 6 bases at V and 3 bases at J; junction bases unmatched: 11. The CDR3 loop reads CASRSNRGGDNQPQHF. The CDR3 DNA reads as TGTGCCAGCAGATCTAACAGGGGAGGGGACAATCAGCCCCAGCATTTT.

The V call is TRBV11-2, the J call TRBJ2-7; 7 bases line up with TRBD1. V shed 5 bases, J shed 2 bases, and the junction held 6 bases outside the gene matches. This CDR3 comprises 14 residues. CDR1 is SGHAT and CDR2 is FQNNGV in the germline V gene. Here the CDR3 DNA reads TGTGCCAGCAGCCCCGGGACAGACCCCTACGAGCAGTACTTC. This encodes CASSPGTDPYEQYF.

V is TRBV28 and J is TRBJ2-7; perhaps D is TRBD1 or TRBD2 (5 bases each). Deletions cut 4 bases from V and 7 bases from J, with 14 bases between. The CDR3 contains 13 residues. Germline-derived CDR1 and CDR2 are MDHEN and SYDVKM. The CDR3 region is CASSYGTLGEQYF. CDR3 nucleotides: TGTGCCAGCAGTTACGGGACGCTAGGGGAGCAGTACTTC.

V usage is TRBV19 and J usage is TRBJ1-4, with 7 nucleotides matching TRBD1. Germline V CDR1 and CDR2: LNHDA, SQIVND (reference sequence). V dropped 6 bases and J dropped 10; count of bases not matched to a gene: 11. The CDR3 length is 14 residues. CDR3 nucleotide sequence: TGTGCCAGTAGAGATACAGGGCAGGGGGTAAAACTGTTTTTT. As protein: CASRDTGQGVKLFF.

This chain uses TRBV4-1 with TRBJ1-6; D call uncertain. Germline V CDR1 and CDR2: MGHRA, YSYEKL. V lost 0 bases to trimming and J lost 11 bases, with 17 bases between them. The CDR3 loop spans 16 amino acids. CDR3 loop: CASSQEGGGSPAPLHF. CDR3 DNA: TGCGCCAGCAGCCAAGAGGGAGGTGGCAGCCCGGCACCCCTCCACTTT.

About this clone: Other DNA sequences in this sample translate to the same CDR3. CDR3 in DNA: TGCAGCGTTGACAGGGTGGAGACCCAGTACTTC. Protein product: CSVDRVETQYF. The V gene is TRBV29-1, the J gene TRBJ2-5; D might be TRBD1 (5 bases). The CDR3 is 11 residues long. V was trimmed by 3 bases and J by 5 bases, leaving 7 bases between them. Looked up from germline, CDR1 is SQVTM and CDR2 is ANQGSEA.

In its sample, this clone was seen once. V is TRBV6-6 and J is TRBJ1-2, with D unclear. The CDR3 length is 14 residues. CDR1 and CDR2 (germline): MNHNY, SVGAGI (reference sequence). V lost 0 bases to trimming and J lost 4 bases, with 9 bases between them. The CDR3 region is CASSYSPGVYGYTF. CDR3 nucleotide sequence: TGTGCCAGCAGTTACTCACCAGGCGTCTATGGCTACACCTTC.